Presented here are 23 T cell receptor beta chains from one specimen sequenced in a study of CDR3 diversity in severe acne. TCRdb re-called the PCR reads through MiXCR, storing one row per CDR3 protein. The table includes some 84,000 distinct CDR3 sequences, about 50% detected once. Sequenced input: blood. The receptor source for this set is a male donor in good health, serving as a control.

Only a few counts were recorded for this clonotype. This chain joins TRBV24-1 and TRBJ1-1; D unresolved. V was cut by 7 bases and J by 0 bases, with 11 bases left in between. CDR1 is KGHDR, CDR2 SFDVKD, per germline. This CDR3 comprises 14 residues. In nucleotides, the CDR3 is TGTGCCACCAGGGAGGGAGGGTTGAACACTGAAGCTTTCTTT. Its protein is CATREGGLNTEAFF.

As regards this clonotype: A read error may be the cause here, since a much bigger clone is one base away. This rearrangement joins TRBV19 to TRBJ1-5, with D maybe TRBD1 (5 bases). The length of the CDR3 is 13 residues. V lost 5 bases, J lost 6 bases, and 11 bases lay in between. Germline V gene lookup returns CDR1 LNHDA and CDR2 SQIVND (reference sequence). This CDR3 reads CASSVQGSQPQHF. The CDR3 nucleotides are TGTGCCAGTAGTGTTCAGGGCAGTCAGCCCCAGCATTTT. The full variable domain, rest sourced from reference TRBV19 and TRBJ1-5, is DGGITQSPKYLFRKEGQNVTLSCEQNLNHDAMYWYRQDPGQGLRLIYYSQIVNDFQKGDIAEGYSVSREKKESFPLTVTSAQKNPTAFYLCASSVQGSQPQHFGDGTRLSIL.

This clonotype came up many times. The chain uses TRBV19 and TRBJ1-5; D is perhaps TRBD1 (6 bases). This CDR3 region has 15 residues. The V gene's germline CDR1 is LNHDA and CDR2 SQIVND (reference sequence). V was cut by 5 bases and J by 0 bases, with 11 bases left in between. The CDR3, as DNA: TGTGCCAGTAGTCAGGCGGACAGTAGCAATCAGCCCCAGCATTTT. It codes for CASSQADSSNQPQHF.

The genes are TRBV7-8 and TRBJ2-7; 12 positions match TRBD2. After removal of 1 base from V and 3 bases from J, the junction contained 1 base not matched to a gene. Germline V lookup: CDR1 SGHVS, CDR2 FQNEAQ. This CDR3 comprises 15 residues. CDR3 sequence reads: CASSLGLAGDYEQYF. The CDR3 DNA reads as TGTGCCAGCAGCTTAGGACTAGCGGGAGACTACGAGCAGTACTTC.

As regards this clonotype: Given a much more abundant clone one base away, this may be a read error. V and J are TRBV5-1 and TRBJ1-4; D not resolved. The CDR3 is 14 residues long. The germline V gene encodes CDR1 SGHRS and CDR2 YFSETQ. The CDR3 bases are TGCGCCAGCAGCTTGATGTGGTCGAATGAAGAACTGTTTTTT. This translates into CASSLMWSNEELFF.

This chain links TRBV27 with TRBJ1-5; 11 positions agree with TRBD1. CDR1 and CDR2 from the germline V gene are MNHEY and SMNVEV (reference sequence). The CDR3 is 15 residues long. The V segment lost 5 bases and the J segment 6 bases; nucleotides outside the gene matches: 6. For the CDR3, the DNA is TGTGCCAGCAGTGCTATGGGACAGGGGGGTCAGCCCCAGCATTTT. It codes for CASSAMGQGGQPQHF.

There are a few counts of this clonotype. The J gene is TRBJ1-1, the V gene TRBV7-9, with D uncertain. The germline V gene encodes CDR1 SEHNR and CDR2 FQNEAQ (reference sequence). Trimming left V 0 bases short and J 5 bases short, with 7 bases between. This CDR3 contains 13 residues. The CDR3 DNA is TGTGCCAGCAGCTTAGCGGCAAGAACTGAAGCTTTCTTT. The encoded protein is CASSLAARTEAFF.

At least ten counts were recorded for this clonotype. The rearrangement joins TRBV30 to TRBJ1-2; TRBD1 agrees at 8 bases. CDR1 and CDR2 from the germline V gene are GTSNPN and SVGIG (reference sequence). The V and J ends lost 4 bases and 2 bases, in that order; junction bases with no gene match: 3. This CDR3 is built from 13 residues. In DNA form, the CDR3 reads TGTGCCTGGACACGGGACAGGAACTATGGCTACACCTTC. Protein: CAWTRDRNYGYTF.

This clonotype occurred a few times. J is TRBJ2-7 and V is TRBV20-1; TRBD2 matches at 7 bases. Germline lookup yields CDR1 DFQATT and CDR2 SNEGSKA (reference sequence). The CDR3 has 14 residues. V shed 0 bases, J shed 2 bases, and the junction held 4 bases outside the gene matches. The CDR3 loop is CSARDPGLAYEQYF. CDR3 in DNA: TGCAGTGCTAGAGATCCCGGACTAGCCTACGAGCAGTACTTC.

The J gene is TRBJ2-5, the V gene TRBV7-9, with 8 bases identical to TRBD1. V lost 6 bases to trimming and J lost 5 bases; unmatched junction nucleotides: 8. The germline CDR1 and CDR2 sequences are SEHNR and FQNEAQ (reference sequence). The CDR3 sequence is 14 residues long. In nucleotides, the CDR3 is TGTGCCAGCAGAAGTTACAGGGGGTTGGAGACCCAGTACTTC. Protein product: CASRSYRGLETQYF. The variable domain in full, completed from reference TRBV7-9 and TRBJ2-5, reads DTGVSQNPRHKITKRGQNVTFRCDPISEHNRLYWYRQTLGQGPEFLTYFQNEAQLEKSRLLSDRFSAERPKGSFSTLEIQRTEQGDSAMYLCASRSYRGLETQYFGPGTRLLVL.

The chain uses TRBV7-3 and TRBJ2-3; 9 bases align to TRBD1. Looked up from germline, CDR1 is SGHTA and CDR2 is FQGTGA. Trimming cost V 4 bases and J 2 bases; bases outside gene matches: 4. The CDR3 extends over 15 amino acids. The DNA for the CDR3 is TGTGCCAGCAGCTGGACAGGGGCCAACACAGATACGCAGTATTTT. Its protein is CASSWTGANTDTQYF. The whole variable domain, filled in from reference TRBV7-3 and TRBJ2-3, reads GAGVSQTPSNKVTEKGKYVELRCDPISGHTALYWYRQSLGQGPEFLIYFQGTGAADDSGLPNDRFFAVRPEGSVSTLKIQRTERGDSAVYLCASSWTGANTDTQYFGPGTRLTVL.

This clonotype turned up a few times. The rearrangement joins TRBV20-1 to TRBJ2-7; the match to TRBD2 covers 8 bases. The CDR3 consists of 12 residues. Germline V gene lookup returns CDR1 DFQATT and CDR2 SNEGSKA (reference sequence). The CDR3: CSAMRGAYEQYF. In DNA form, the CDR3 reads TGCAGCGCCATGCGGGGGGCCTACGAGCAGTACTTC.

About this clonotype: A much larger clone differs by one base, so this may be a read error. The missing conserved phenylalanine or tryptophan at the end of this CDR3 makes a read error likely. The V gene is TRBV28, the J gene TRBJ1-6; D gene uncertain. Germline V gene lookup returns CDR1 MDHEN and CDR2 SYDVKM. The CDR3 is made up of 13 amino acids. V shed 5 bases and J shed 7 bases, with 9 bases lying between them. CDR3 sequence: CASSPGPNSPLHY. CDR3 coding DNA: TGTGCCAGCAGTCCCGGACCAAATTCACCCCTCCACTAT.

CDR3 residues: CASSFRGSGRSFTDTQYF. CDR3 nucleotides: TGTGCCAGCAGCTTTAGAGGTAGCGGGAGGTCCTTCACAGATACGCAGTATTTT. V usage is TRBV7-6 and J usage is TRBJ2-3; 10 bases align to TRBD2. In germline, CDR1 is SGHVS, CDR2 FNYEAQ. The CDR3 length is 18 residues. V lost 3 bases to trimming and J lost 2 bases; unmatched junction nucleotides: 11.

The chain couples TRBV29-1 to TRBJ2-2; the D gene is possibly TRBD1 (5 bases). V dropped 7 bases and J dropped 5 bases, with 8 bases sitting between them. The CDR3 loop spans 11 amino acids. CDR1 is SQVTM and CDR2 is ANQGSEA in the germline V gene. CDR3: CSGGETGELFF. The CDR3 DNA reads as TGCAGCGGGGGCGAGACCGGGGAGCTGTTTTTT.

Regarding this clonotype: Mismatch with germline at one junction end may stem from a read error. This sequence joins TRBV5-4 and TRBJ1-2; 7 bases line up with TRBD1. CDR1 SGHNT and CDR2 YYREEE come from the germline V gene (reference sequence). The CDR3 extends over 14 amino acids. The CDR3 here is CAGSYKGQIYGYTF. DNA of the CDR3: TGTGCCGGCAGCTACAAGGGACAGATCTATGGCTACACCTTC.

The chain combines TRBV5-1 with TRBJ2-3; TRBD1 or TRBD2 may be the D gene (5 bases each). Per the germline V gene, CDR1 is SGHRS and CDR2 is YFSETQ. This CDR3 contains 14 residues. Trimming removed 1 base from V and 11 bases from J, with 17 bases in between. CDR3 sequence reads: CASSLTGTYNEQYF. The CDR3, as DNA: TGCGCCAGCAGCTTGACCGGGACCTACAATGAGCAGTATTTT. The full variable domain, completed using reference TRBV5-1 and TRBJ2-3, is KAGVTQTPRYLIKTRGQQVTLSCSPISGHRSVSWYQQTPGQGLQFLFEYFSETQRNKGNFPGRFSGRQFSNSRSEMNVSTLELGDSALYLCASSLTGTYNEQYFGPGTRLTVL.

This clonotype has ten or more counts. This sequence joins TRBV24-1 and TRBJ2-5; D is unclear. Germline CDR1 reads KGHDR; CDR2 reads SFDVKD. The length of the CDR3 is 11 residues. V gave up 9 bases and J gave up 9 bases, with 13 bases separating them. The CDR3 DNA follows: TGTGCCACCTCGTATTCGCAGGCCCAGTACTTC. The encoded protein is CATSYSQAQYF.

This clonotype has more than one count but fewer than ten. The chain is built from TRBV20-1 and TRBJ1-5, with D uncertain. Germline V gene sequence: CDR1 DFQATT, CDR2 SNEGSKA (reference sequence). The CDR3 is 13 residues long. V shed 7 bases and J shed 6 bases, with 16 bases lying between them. In DNA, the CDR3 is TGCAGTGGACGAGAAGGCGCGGGTCAGCCCCAGCATTTT. Its translation is CSGREGAGQPQHF.

A word on this clonotype: The germline gene is not matched at one end of the junction; a read error may be the cause. The V gene is TRBV12-3 or TRBV12-4, the J gene TRBJ2-2, with 9 bases fitting TRBD1. This CDR3 contains 16 residues. This CDR3 reads CASRRDRVVNTGELFF. CDR3 DNA: TGCGCCAGCAGAAGGGACAGGGTCGTTAACACCGGGGAGCTGTTTTTT.

The rearrangement links TRBV5-1 to TRBJ2-7, with 9 bases lining up with TRBD1. CDR3 length: 16 residues. From germline, CDR1 is SGHRS and CDR2 YFSETQ. V lost 4 bases and J lost 0; bases outside the gene matches: 8. The CDR3 sequence: CASSDFPGQGSYEQYF. CDR3 coding DNA: TGCGCCAGCAGCGACTTCCCGGGACAGGGCTCCTACGAGCAGTACTTC.

The chain uses TRBV10-3 and TRBJ1-5, with D tentatively TRBD1 (5 bases). The length of the CDR3 is 14 residues. V dropped 2 bases and J dropped 5 bases, with 10 bases sitting between them. Germline V CDR1 and CDR2: ENHRY, SYGVKD. CDR3 DNA sequence: TGTGCCATCAGTGAGGGGGGGGTCGATCAGCCCCAGCATTTT. It encodes CAISEGGVDQPQHF.

The gene calls are TRBV7-6 and TRBJ1-2, with a weak D call TRBD1 (5 bases). V lost 1 base and J lost 7, with 10 bases in between. Germline loops: CDR1 SGHVS, CDR2 FNYEAQ. CDR3 length: 13 amino acids. CDR3 region: CASSLGAGVGYTF. For the CDR3, the DNA is TGTGCCAGCAGCTTAGGAGCGGGGGTTGGCTACACCTTC.